What follows are 2 T cell receptor beta chains derived from one specimen sequenced in a study of identical twins. TCRdb fed the 5' RACE reads into MiXCR, producing one record per CDR3 protein. The sample holds fewer than 250,000 distinct CDR3 sequences, 6% to 8% seen once. The sample was also reused in another study, on yellow fever vaccine responses in identical twins.

Material for sequencing was CD8+ T cells sorted from blood. The receptors were gathered from a woman aged 18-29 years in good health.

The chain couples TRBV2 to TRBJ2-7; D is uncertain. Germline V gene data show CDR1 as SNHLY and CDR2 as FYNNEI. The V end was cut by 8 bases, the J end by 3 bases, with 8 bases between. The CDR3 loop spans 11 amino acids. CDR3 loop: CASQSHYEQYF. In DNA form, the CDR3 reads TGTGCCAGCCAATCGCACTACGAGCAGTACTTC.

The chain is built from TRBV12-3 or TRBV12-4 and TRBJ1-3; D unclear. This CDR3 is 18 amino acids long. Trimming took 6 bases from V and 0 from J, leaving 21 bases between them. The CDR3 DNA follows: TGTGCCAGCAGCCCCCCCGGCGGCATCAAAAGCTCTGGAAACACCATATATTTT. It specifies CASSPPGGIKSSGNTIYF.